This T cell receptor (beta chain) came from a study of beta chain features in type 1 diabetes. Points from the study as a whole: Type 1 diabetes patients showed a moderate but significant shortening of TCRB CDR3s in all four CD4+ subsets.

All of the isolated RNA was reverse transcribed, so expressed TCRB transcripts were sequenced. Produced via immunoSEQ multiplex PCR; TCRdb's table is partial and in-frame only. The table includes more than 250,000 clones, approximately 16% detected once. The CDR3 length is 14 residues. V lost 8 bases and J lost 1, with 11 bases in between. Germline assignment: CDR1 KGHSH and CDR2 LQKENI. Details on this clone: Its target is unknown.

This receptor was obtained from a man in his late teens or twenties with type 1 diabetes. The gene calls are TRBV18 and TRBJ2-2, with D maybe TRBD2 (5 bases). Sequences were obtained from naive CD4+ T cells from blood. The CDR3 protein is CASQAGENTGELFF. As DNA, the CDR3 is TGTGCCAGCCAGGCCGGGGAGAACACCGGGGAGCTGTTTTTT.